This TCR beta chain stems from a study of T cells in Graves' hyperthyroidism and ophthalmopathy. Findings and caveats of the study: Among thyroid clonotypes expanded above 0.001, most also appeared in blood.

The CDR3 sequence is 15 residues long. Trimming removed 0 bases from V and 5 bases from J; junction bases left unmatched: 6. Germline V gene sequence: CDR1 LGHNA, CDR2 YNFKEQ. This clonotype was seen a single time. Its target is not known. Amplification targeted TCR beta CDR3 regions from RNA transcripts. A first-round RT-PCR of the TCR CDR3 used the HTBI primer set. TCRdb re-called the multiplex PCR reads through MiXCR, storing one row per CDR3 protein. There are 160,000 or so distinct CDR3 sequences in the sample; about 9.4% occur only once, and around 21% lies in the top ten. Material: blood. This chain links TRBV4-2 with TRBJ2-5; 7 nucleotides line up with TRBD2. The sequence came from a woman under 30 with Graves' hyperthyroidism that later progressed to Graves' ophthalmopathy. CDR3 nucleotides: TGTGCCAGCAGCCAAGATTTGGGGGGGGGGGAGACCCAGTACTTC. Translating gives CASSQDLGGGETQYF.